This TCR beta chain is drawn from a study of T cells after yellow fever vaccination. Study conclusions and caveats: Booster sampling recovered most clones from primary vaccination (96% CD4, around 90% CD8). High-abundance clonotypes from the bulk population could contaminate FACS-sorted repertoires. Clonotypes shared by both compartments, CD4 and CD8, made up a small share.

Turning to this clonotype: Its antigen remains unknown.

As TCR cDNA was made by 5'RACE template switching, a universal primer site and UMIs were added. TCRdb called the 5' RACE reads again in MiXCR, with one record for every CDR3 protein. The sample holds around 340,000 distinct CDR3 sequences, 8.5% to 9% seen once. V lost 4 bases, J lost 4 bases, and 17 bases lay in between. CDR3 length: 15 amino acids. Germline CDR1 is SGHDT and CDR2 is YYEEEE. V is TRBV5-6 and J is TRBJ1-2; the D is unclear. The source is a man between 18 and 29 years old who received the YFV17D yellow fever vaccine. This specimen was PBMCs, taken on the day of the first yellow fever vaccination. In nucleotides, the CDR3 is TGTGCCAGCAGCCCCATTGGACTGGCGGTCTATGGCTACACCTTC. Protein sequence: CASSPIGLAVYGYTF.